The T cell receptor (beta chain) under discussion was sequenced for a study of OX40 agonist ivuxolimab in advanced cancers. Only in-frame clones appear in the TCRdb table, and some are missing; sequencing was by immunoSEQ multiplex PCR. The sample has approximately 50,000 clones, roughly three quarters seen once. The CDR3 has 13 residues. V shed 6 bases and J 3 bases; nucleotides not matched to a gene: 5. Germline V gives CDR1 MNHEY, CDR2 SMNVEV (reference sequence). The sequencing here drew on CD4+ or CD8+ T cells sorted from blood, taken in a trial of the OX40 agonist ivuxolimab. The J gene is TRBJ2-7, the V gene TRBV27; 7 bases are shared with TRBD1. The TCR was taken from an adult with an advanced solid tumor such as melanoma, head and neck, liver or kidney cancer. The CDR3 region is CASSHRGSYEQYF. The CDR3 DNA follows: TGTGCCAGCAGCCACAGGGGAAGCTACGAGCAGTACTTC.